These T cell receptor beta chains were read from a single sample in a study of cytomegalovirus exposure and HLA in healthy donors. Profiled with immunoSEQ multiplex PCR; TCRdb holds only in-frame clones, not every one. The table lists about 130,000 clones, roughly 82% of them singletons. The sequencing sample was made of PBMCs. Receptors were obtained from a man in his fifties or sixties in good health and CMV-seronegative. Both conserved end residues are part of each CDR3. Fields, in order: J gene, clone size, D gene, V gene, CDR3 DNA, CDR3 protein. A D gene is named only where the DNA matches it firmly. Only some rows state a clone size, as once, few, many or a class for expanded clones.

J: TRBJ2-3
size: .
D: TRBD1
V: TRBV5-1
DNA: TGCGCCAGCAGCTTGGCCCTGGGACAGCCTAGCACAGATACGCAGTATTTT
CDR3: CASSLALGQPSTDTQYF

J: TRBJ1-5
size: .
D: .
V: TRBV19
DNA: TGTGCCAGTACCTCGGGGACACGCGGCCATCAGCCCCAGCATTTT
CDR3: CASTSGTRGHQPQHF

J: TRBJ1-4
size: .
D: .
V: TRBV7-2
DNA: TGTGCCAGCAGCTTATCCTCCTCATTTAAGACAGTCCGGAATGAAAAACTGTTTTTT
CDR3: CASSLSSSFKTVRNEKLFF

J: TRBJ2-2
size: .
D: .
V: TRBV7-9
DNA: TGTGCCAGCAGCCAGCTGTCTAGTAGCACCGGGGAGCTGTTTTTT
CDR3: CASSQLSSSTGELFF

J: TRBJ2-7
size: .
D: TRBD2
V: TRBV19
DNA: TGTGCCAGTAGCCCTAGCGGGGGGGCCTTCTACGAGCAGTACTTC
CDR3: CASSPSGGAFYEQYF

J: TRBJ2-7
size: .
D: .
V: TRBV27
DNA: TGTGCCAGCAGTTTATCTGGGAGCTCCTACGAGCAGTACTTC
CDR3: CASSLSGSSYEQYF

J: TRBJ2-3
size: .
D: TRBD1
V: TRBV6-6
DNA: TGTGCCAGCAGTTTCGGACAGGGGCGGGTAGATACGCAGTATTTT
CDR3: CASSFGQGRVDTQYF

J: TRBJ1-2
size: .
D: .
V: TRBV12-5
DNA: TGTGCTAGTGGTTTGATTCCCTCGGGGGGCTACACCTTC
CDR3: CASGLIPSGGYTF

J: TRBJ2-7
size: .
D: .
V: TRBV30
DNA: TGTGCCTGGAGTCGCGGTTATGCCTACGAGCAGTACTTC
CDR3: CAWSRGYAYEQYF

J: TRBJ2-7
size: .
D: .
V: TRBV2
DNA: TGTGCCAGCAGTGAGAGGTGGTCTTTTTCCTACGAGCAGTACTTC
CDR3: CASSERWSFSYEQYF

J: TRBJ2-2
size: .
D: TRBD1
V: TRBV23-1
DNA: TGCGCCAGCAGTCAGACGACAGGGTCGGTAAACACCGGGGAGCTGTTTTTT
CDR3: CASSQTTGSVNTGELFF

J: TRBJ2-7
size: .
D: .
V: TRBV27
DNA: TGTGCCAGCAGTTACAGGGGGGGACACGAGCAGTACTTC
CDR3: CASSYRGGHEQYF

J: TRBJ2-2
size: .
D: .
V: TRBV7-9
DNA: TGTGCCAGCAGCTTCCAGGGGAGCACCGGGGAGCTGTTTTTT
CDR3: CASSFQGSTGELFF

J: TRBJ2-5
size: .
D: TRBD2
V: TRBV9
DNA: TGTGCCAGCAGCCCCGGGGGACTAGCTGAGACCCAGTACTTC
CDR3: CASSPGGLAETQYF

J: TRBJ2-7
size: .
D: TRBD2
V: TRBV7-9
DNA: TGTGCCAGCAGCCTCTATGGGGCGGGGGGCCCCAGCTCCTACGAGCAGTACTTC
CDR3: CASSLYGAGGPSSYEQYF

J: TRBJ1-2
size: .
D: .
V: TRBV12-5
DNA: TGTGCTAGTGGTCATTTCGGTGACTTTCCAGGGTATGGCTACACCTTC
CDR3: CASGHFGDFPGYGYTF

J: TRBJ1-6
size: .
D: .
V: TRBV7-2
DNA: TGTGCCAGCAGCTTAGCGCTCGTACAGAATTCACCCCTCCACTTT
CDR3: CASSLALVQNSPLHF

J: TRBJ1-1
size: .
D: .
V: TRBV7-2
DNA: TGTGCCAGCAGCTTTGGAGTTAGCACTGAAGCTTTCTTT
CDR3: CASSFGVSTEAFF

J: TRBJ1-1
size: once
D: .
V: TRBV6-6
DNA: TGTGCCAGCACCATCAGTCTGGGGGGGGCGATCCAAGCTTTCTTT
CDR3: CASTISLGGAIQAFF

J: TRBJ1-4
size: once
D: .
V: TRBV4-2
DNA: TGTGCCAGCAGCCGTGAACGGGGGGGGCGAGGTGAAAAACTGTTTTTT
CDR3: CASSRERGGRGEKLFF

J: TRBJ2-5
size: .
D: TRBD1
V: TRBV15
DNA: TGTGCCACCAGCGGAGGGACAGGGGTCGAGACCCAGTACTTC
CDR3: CATSGGTGVETQYF

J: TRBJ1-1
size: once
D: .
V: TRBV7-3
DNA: TGTGCCAGCAGCTTTGTGCAGTACACTGAAGCTTTCTTT
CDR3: CASSFVQYTEAFF

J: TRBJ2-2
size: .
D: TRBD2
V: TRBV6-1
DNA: TGTGCCTCCCAGGGTGGGGGGGATATGACCGGGGAGCTGTTTTTT
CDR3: CASQGGGDMTGELFF

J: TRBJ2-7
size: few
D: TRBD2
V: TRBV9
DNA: TGTGCCAGCAGCGTAGCTGGCGGGGGGGCTGTCAACGAGCAGTACTTC
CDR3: CASSVAGGGAVNEQYF

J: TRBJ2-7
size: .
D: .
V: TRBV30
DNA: TGTGCCTGGAGGGGGGCGAATTACGAGCAGTACTTC
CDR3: CAWRGANYEQYF

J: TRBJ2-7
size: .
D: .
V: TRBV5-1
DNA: TGCGCCAGCTCAGACCCAGTGGGGGCGAGCTCCTACGAGCAGTACTTC
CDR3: CASSDPVGASSYEQYF

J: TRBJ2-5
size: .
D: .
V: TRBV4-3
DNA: TGCGCCAGCAGCCAAGATAAGGACAGTCGAGAGACCCAGTACTTC
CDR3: CASSQDKDSRETQYF

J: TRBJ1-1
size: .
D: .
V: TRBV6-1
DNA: TGTGCCACCACAGTGACCCTGAACACTGAAGCTTTCTTT
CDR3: CATTVTLNTEAFF

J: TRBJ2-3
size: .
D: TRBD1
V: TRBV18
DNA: TGTGCCAGCTCACTAGACAGGGTAGGCACAGATACGCAGTATTTT
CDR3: CASSLDRVGTDTQYF

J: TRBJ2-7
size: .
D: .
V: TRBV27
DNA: TGTGCCAGCAGTTTTAGCTTCGGGGGTGTACACTACGAGCAGTACTTC
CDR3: CASSFSFGGVHYEQYF

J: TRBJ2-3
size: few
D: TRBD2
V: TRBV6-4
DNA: TGTGCCAGCAGTCGACTAGCAGGCACGGATACGCAGTATTTT
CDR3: CASSRLAGTDTQYF

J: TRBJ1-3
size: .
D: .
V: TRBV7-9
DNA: TGTGCCAGCAGCTTGTCCGGCGGGGGGGGAAACACCATATATTTT
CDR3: CASSLSGGGGNTIYF

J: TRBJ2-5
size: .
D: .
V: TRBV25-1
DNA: TGTGCCAGCAGTGAACTCGTGACCCAGTACTTC
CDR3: CASSELVTQYF

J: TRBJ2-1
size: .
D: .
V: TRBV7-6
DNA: TGTGCCAGCAGCTTAGCACTAGGTCGTGAGCAGTTCTTC
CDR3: CASSLALGREQFF

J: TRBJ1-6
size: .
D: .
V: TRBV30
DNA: TGTGCCTGGAGCCTACAGGGAAATTCACCCCTCCACTTT
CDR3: CAWSLQGNSPLHF

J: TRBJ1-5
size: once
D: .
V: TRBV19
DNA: TGTGCCAGTAGTGCACTCGGTGAGGTCTTGGCCCAGCATTTT
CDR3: CASSALGEVLAQHF

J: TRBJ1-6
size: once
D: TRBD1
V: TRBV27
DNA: TGTGCCAGCAGTTTAGAAAGGGGGCCCCACTCACCCCTCCACTTT
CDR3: CASSLERGPHSPLHF

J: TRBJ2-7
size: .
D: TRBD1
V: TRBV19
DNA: TGTGCCAGTAGTATAGGGACAGGGGGCTACGAGCAGTACTTC
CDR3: CASSIGTGGYEQYF

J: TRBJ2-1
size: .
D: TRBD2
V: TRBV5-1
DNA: TGCGCCAGCAGCTTCATCAGGACTAGCGCCCTTAATGAGCAGTTCTTC
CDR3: CASSFIRTSALNEQFF

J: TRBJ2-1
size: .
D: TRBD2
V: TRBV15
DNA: TGTGCCACCAGCAGAGCCGCGACTAGCGATGAGCAGTTCTTC
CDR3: CATSRAATSDEQFF

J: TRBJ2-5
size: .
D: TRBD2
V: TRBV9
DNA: TGTGCCAGCAGCGTAGCTGCCGCGACTAGCGGGGGCCGAGGGCAAGAGACCCAGTACTTC
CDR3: CASSVAAATSGGRGQETQYF

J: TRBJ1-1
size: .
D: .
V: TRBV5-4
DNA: TGTGCCAGCACCCCAAAGGCAGGGTACACTGAAGCTTTCTTT
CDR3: CASTPKAGYTEAFF